Listed below are T cell receptor beta chains from one sample, sequenced in a study of control samples from healthy donors and cancer patients. Measured with immunoSEQ multiplex PCR; TCRdb has only the in-frame clones, and not every one. Altogether about 83,000 clones are present, around 91% being singletons, with the ten largest covering approximately 15%. Material for sequencing was blood. These receptors were taken from a man in his fifties in good health. CDR3s include the opening cysteine and the closing phenylalanine or tryptophan. The D gene is left open where the match is weak. Clone size is shown for a subset of rows, as once, few, many or a class of expanded clone.

j_call d_call clone_size v_call cdr3_aa cdr3_nt
TRBJ2-3 TRBD2 - TRBV3-1/TRBV3-2 CASSQAGGRDTQYF TGTGCCAGCAGTCAAGCGGGGGGAAGAGATACGCAGTATTTT
TRBJ2-3 - - TRBV9 CARSVGGGRGDTQYF TGTGCCCGCAGCGTAGGGGGGGGCCGAGGAGATACGCAGTATTTT
TRBJ1-1 - - TRBV18 CASSPPLQLNTEAFF TGTGCCAGCTCACCACCCCTCCAGTTGAACACTGAAGCTTTCTTT
TRBJ1-1 TRBD1 - TRBV4-1 CASSQVLRDRNTEAFF TGCGCCAGCAGCCAAGTACTCCGGGACAGGAACACTGAAGCTTTCTTT
TRBJ1-5 - - TRBV19 CASSIVADSNQPQHF TGTGCCAGTAGTATAGTAGCAGATAGCAATCAGCCCCAGCATTTT
TRBJ1-2 TRBD1 - TRBV19 CASSPGTGGVYGYTF TGTGCCAGTAGTCCCGGGACAGGGGGAGTCTATGGCTACACCTTC
TRBJ1-4 - once TRBV5-1 CASSSTGFATNEKLFF TGCGCCAGCAGCTCGACAGGATTTGCAACTAATGAAAAACTGTTTTTT
TRBJ2-2 TRBD2 - TRBV7-9 CASSSLAGGEAGELFF TGTGCCAGCAGCTCACTAGCGGGGGGCGAGGCCGGGGAGCTGTTTTTT
TRBJ2-6 - - TRBV24-1 CATSDLPGRSSGANVLTF TGTGCCACCAGTGATTTGCCAGGACGGAGCTCTGGGGCCAACGTCCTGACTTTC
TRBJ1-6 - - TRBV19 CASSIGGGYNSPLHF TGTGCCAGTAGTATCGGCGGGGGCTATAATTCACCCCTCCACTTT
TRBJ1-2 - - TRBV3-1/TRBV3-2 CASSQRGNTGGYTF TGTGCCAGCAGCCAAAGGGGGAACACAGGGGGCTACACCTTC
TRBJ2-3 - - TRBV29-1 CSVDANTDTQYF TGCAGCGTTGACGCGAACACAGATACGCAGTATTTT
TRBJ1-2 - - TRBV25-1 CASSHDGVIYGYTF TGTGCCAGCAGTCACGACGGGGTCATCTATGGCTACACCTTC
TRBJ2-5 - - TRBV12-5 CASGFKAGETQYF TGTGCTAGTGGTTTCAAGGCAGGGGAGACCCAGTACTTC
TRBJ1-2 - - TRBV6-4 CASSDGRVSSGYTF TGTGCCAGCAGTGACGGCAGGGTGTCGAGTGGCTACACCTTC
TRBJ2-7 TRBD2 - TRBV6-5 CASRTGTSYEQYF TGTGCCAGCAGGACCGGGACTAGCTACGAGCAGTACTTC
TRBJ2-2 - - TRBV9 CASSVEFGFLSGELFF TGTGCCAGCAGCGTAGAGTTTGGTTTTTTGAGCGGGGAGCTGTTTTTT
TRBJ2-2 TRBD1 - TRBV7-8 CASSSRQGTNTGELFF TGTGCCAGCAGCTCCCGACAGGGGACGAACACCGGGGAGCTGTTTTTT
TRBJ1-1 - - TRBV7-2 CASSLAQGTMAFF TGTGCCAGCAGCTTAGCGCAGGGAACGATGGCTTTCTTT
TRBJ1-5 - - TRBV30 CAWSVSRKGPQPQHF TGTGCCTGGAGTGTTTCTCGTAAAGGGCCTCAGCCCCAGCATTTT
TRBJ2-3 - - TRBV10-3 CAISESTSTDTQYF TGTGCCATCAGTGAGTCGACTAGCACAGATACGCAGTATTTT
TRBJ1-2 TRBD1 - TRBV5-1 CASSIGQDLRGYTF TGCGCCAGCAGCATTGGACAGGATCTTCGCGGCTACACCTTC
TRBJ1-1 - - TRBV6-5 CASRKNGVATEAFF TGTGCCAGCAGAAAGAACGGGGTTGCAACTGAAGCTTTCTTT
TRBJ2-7 - - TRBV19 CASSTQVTYEQYF TGTGCCAGTAGTACACAGGTAACCTACGAGCAGTACTTC
TRBJ1-1 - few TRBV3-1/TRBV3-2 CASSQGNRNTEAFF TGTGCCAGCAGCCAAGGGAACCGGAACACTGAAGCTTTCTTT
TRBJ1-2 - - TRBV20-1 CSASKSSDRGYTF TGCAGTGCTAGTAAATCATCGGACCGTGGCTACACCTTC
TRBJ1-1 - - TRBV7-2 CASSLEARFEAFF TGTGCCAGCAGCTTAGAAGCGCGGTTTGAAGCTTTCTTT
TRBJ2-5 - few TRBV24-1 CATSDGGPQETQYF TGTGCCACCAGTGATGGGGGTCCTCAAGAGACCCAGTACTTC
TRBJ2-3 - - TRBV24-1 CATSDLQSGSPDTQYF TGTGCCACCAGTGATTTGCAGTCGGGGTCCCCAGATACGCAGTATTTT
TRBJ1-5 - few TRBV5-4 CASSSGLSGAAQHF TGTGCCAGCAGCTCGGGCCTCTCCGGGGCGGCCCAGCATTTT
TRBJ2-6 - - TRBV27 CASSAQRRTSGANVLTF TGTGCCAGCAGTGCCCAGCGGAGAACGTCTGGGGCCAACGTCCTGACTTTC
TRBJ1-2 TRBD1 - TRBV30 CAWSPDRGRGYTF TGTGCCTGGAGTCCGGACAGGGGTCGCGGCTACACCTTC
TRBJ2-3 TRBD1 - TRBV11-2 CASSFNRGRDTQYF TGTGCCAGCAGCTTTAACAGGGGTAGAGATACGCAGTATTTT
TRBJ1-4 - once TRBV10-1 CASWGGQANEKLFF TGCGCCAGCTGGGGGGGGCAGGCTAATGAAAAACTGTTTTTT
TRBJ1-3 - few TRBV3-1/TRBV3-2 CASSQEIGTPGSGNTIYF TGTGCCAGCAGCCAAGAGATTGGGACCCCTGGCTCTGGAAACACCATATATTTT
TRBJ1-1 TRBD1 - TRBV6-6 CASSYYRGLGTEAFF TGTGCCAGCAGTTACTACAGGGGCTTGGGCACTGAAGCTTTCTTT
TRBJ1-1 - - TRBV12-3/TRBV12-4 CASSLTVNTEAFF TGTGCCAGCAGTTTAACGGTGAACACTGAAGCTTTCTTT
TRBJ2-3 TRBD1 - TRBV2 CASSVGSGQPGSDTQYF TGTGCCAGCAGTGTAGGGTCGGGACAGCCAGGTTCAGATACGCAGTATTTT
TRBJ1-3 - - TRBV4-3 CASSQSSERNTIYF TGCGCCAGCAGCCAAAGCTCGGAGAGAAACACCATATATTTT
TRBJ2-2 - - TRBV4-1 CASSQEVTRTGELFF TGCGCCAGCAGCCAAGAGGTAACGAGAACCGGGGAGCTGTTTTTT
TRBJ2-1 TRBD2 - TRBV3-1/TRBV3-2 CASSPHLPTSGGRNEQFF TGTGCCAGCAGCCCCCACCTCCCGACTAGCGGGGGAAGGAATGAGCAGTTCTTC
TRBJ1-5 - - TRBV7-2 CASSYGGNQPQHF TGTGCCAGCAGCTACGGAGGTAATCAGCCCCAGCATTTT
TRBJ2-1 - - TRBV7-7 CASSPTLDRNEQFF TGTGCCAGCAGCCCTACTCTTGATCGGAATGAGCAGTTCTTC
TRBJ1-3 - - TRBV7-8 CASSLQGLGGNTIYF TGTGCCAGCAGCTTACAAGGGCTGGGAGGAAACACCATATATTTT
TRBJ2-1 - - TRBV20-1 CSANKVNEQFF TGCAGTGCCAACAAGGTAAATGAGCAGTTCTTC
TRBJ1-1 - - TRBV6-5 CASRRQAEAFF TGTGCCAGCAGACGACAGGCTGAAGCTTTCTTT
TRBJ1-2 - - TRBV6-5 CASREGRAEVGYTF TGTGCCAGCAGGGAGGGCAGGGCGGAGGTGGGCTACACCTTC
TRBJ1-4 TRBD1 - TRBV5-1 CASMRQGINEKLFF TGCGCCAGCATGCGACAGGGTATAAATGAAAAACTGTTTTTT
TRBJ1-2 - - TRBV29-1 CSAHLTYGYTF TGCAGCGCCCACCTTACCTATGGCTACACCTTC